One TCR beta chain is described in this entry. Its target is not known. This entry belongs to a study of T-cell memory formation after mild COVID-19. Study-wide background: Across donors, TCR clusters were largely donor specific.

Study-level points and caveats: Cross-reactive memory apparently joined, as some responding clones appeared in pre-infection memory.

TCRdb used MiXCR to reprocess the 5' RACE reads, holding one entry per CDR3 protein. This table holds around 200,000 distinct CDR3 sequences, approximately 30% found once. The germline V gene has CDR1 LGHDT and CDR2 YNNKEL (reference sequence). Trimming left V 5 bases short and J 0 bases short, with 11 bases between. The CDR3 has 15 amino acids. J is TRBJ2-4 and V is TRBV3-1; no reliable D call. Sequenced: PBMCs or a T cell subset sorted from them (not recorded which). This clonotype was sampled from an adult woman who had mild COVID-19 (a few samples of this study predate the infection). Cell type and time point are not known. For the CDR3, the DNA is TGTGCCAGCAGCAATAGGCCCGTAGCCAAAAACATTCAGTACTTC. Its protein is CASSNRPVAKNIQYF.